A single sample is the source of the 3 T cell receptor beta chains below, sequenced in a study of control samples from healthy donors and cancer patients. TCRdb's copy holds only in-frame clones and misses some; the assay was immunoSEQ multiplex PCR. The repertoire holds about 84,000 clones, with 80% to 90% as singletons. Sample: PBMCs. The receptors originated from a man aged 55 to 70 with head and neck cancer.

This clone appeared once. The chain recombines TRBV5-1 with TRBJ2-2; no clear D gene. Germline CDR1 and CDR2: SGHRS and YFSETQ. The CDR3 spans 14 residues. V gave up 3 bases and J gave up 1 base, with 7 bases separating them. The CDR3 loop reads CASSSDGNTGELFF. The CDR3 region has the DNA TGCGCCAGCAGCTCGGACGGGAACACCGGGGAGCTGTTTTTT.

V usage is TRBV12-3 or TRBV12-4 and J usage is TRBJ1-5, with D unclear. The CDR3 extends over 12 amino acids. V was cut by 1 base and J by 6 bases, with 4 bases left in between. This chain's CDR3 is CASSLGPQPQHF. CDR3 bases: TGTGCCAGCAGTTTAGGGCCTCAGCCCCAGCATTTT.

V usage is TRBV5-1 and J usage is TRBJ2-6; the D gene is possibly TRBD2 (6 bases). V lost 0 bases to trimming and J lost 0 bases, with 19 bases between them. The CDR3 contains 20 residues. The V gene's germline CDR1 is SGHRS and CDR2 YFSETQ. The CDR3 here is CASSLDTPTGLSSGANVLTF. In nucleotides, the CDR3 is TGCGCCAGCAGCTTGGATACGCCGACGGGACTCAGCTCTGGGGCCAACGTCCTGACTTTC.